These T cell receptor beta chains were read from a single sample in a study of blood T cell repertoires in COVID-19. The method was immunoSEQ multiplex PCR; TCRdb's version includes in-frame clones alone and lacks a portion of them. The sample gives about 97,000 clones, more than 70% of which show up once; roughly 21% is in the top ten. Material for sequencing was peripheral blood. Receptors were obtained from a human donor in a cohort sampled during active COVID-19. Each CDR3 is given without its conserved first and last residue. The order of the fields is J gene, CDR3 length, V gene, D gene, CDR3 protein. A D gene is named only where the DNA matches it firmly.

J: TRBJ2-3; length: 14; V: TRBV13; D: TRBD2; CDR3: ASSFSSGSPADTQY
J: TRBJ2-7; length: 13; V: TRBV13; D: .; CDR3: ASTQRGAGSYEQY
J: TRBJ1-2; length: 12; V: TRBV29-1; D: TRBD1; CDR3: SVEDPQGARGYT
J: TRBJ2-2; length: 14; V: TRBV3-1/TRBV3-2; D: TRBD2; CDR3: ASSQELAGYTGELF
J: TRBJ2-7; length: 12; V: TRBV18; D: .; CDR3: ASGFGQEGREQY
J: TRBJ2-1; length: 13; V: TRBV27; D: .; CDR3: ASSLASAHYNEQF
J: TRBJ1-4; length: 14; V: TRBV7-2; D: .; CDR3: ASSSTVGQGSEKLF
J: TRBJ2-5; length: 11; V: TRBV10-1; D: .; CDR3: ASSPLKQETQY
J: TRBJ2-1; length: 13; V: TRBV19; D: TRBD1; CDR3: ASSIGAGGYNEQF
J: TRBJ2-4; length: 8; V: TRBV28; D: .; CDR3: ASGQNIQY
J: TRBJ2-7; length: 14; V: TRBV5-4; D: TRBD2; CDR3: ASSLALGLAGDEQY
J: TRBJ1-1; length: 12; V: TRBV25-1; D: TRBD1; CDR3: ASSDTGGGTEAF
J: TRBJ1-2; length: 12; V: TRBV6-6; D: TRBD1; CDR3: ASRGGQGVYGYT
J: TRBJ2-4; length: 12; V: TRBV14; D: .; CDR3: ASSLDRAKNIQY
J: TRBJ2-1; length: 12; V: TRBV11-2; D: TRBD1; CDR3: ASSDRDRVGEQF
J: TRBJ2-1; length: 13; V: TRBV19; D: TRBD1; CDR3: ASSIYGTGGNEQF
J: TRBJ1-4; length: 13; V: TRBV5-1; D: TRBD1; CDR3: ASSPNQGASEKLF
J: TRBJ2-5; length: 13; V: TRBV19; D: .; CDR3: ASSIGAGRGETQY
J: TRBJ1-4; length: 13; V: TRBV9; D: .; CDR3: ASSVYPTGDEKLF
J: TRBJ2-7; length: 14; V: TRBV6-2/TRBV6-3; D: TRBD2; CDR3: ASSYGGRGAQVEQY
J: TRBJ1-1; length: 10; V: TRBV12-3/TRBV12-4; D: .; CDR3: ASSFTDREAF
J: TRBJ2-1; length: 14; V: TRBV9; D: TRBD2; CDR3: ASSVRLAGGVGEQF
J: TRBJ1-2; length: 13; V: TRBV7-9; D: TRBD1; CDR3: ASSFQGVANYGYT
J: TRBJ2-3; length: 16; V: TRBV4-2; D: TRBD2; CDR3: ASSQEWSSGRFTDTQY
J: TRBJ1-2; length: 12; V: TRBV5-4; D: TRBD1; CDR3: ASSGRDRIYGYT
J: TRBJ2-7; length: 11; V: TRBV5-5; D: .; CDR3: ASSPGGRKEQY
J: TRBJ2-1; length: 12; V: TRBV27; D: .; CDR3: ASSFTGAYNEQF
J: TRBJ1-2; length: 13; V: TRBV11-2; D: .; CDR3: ASRDWGSRLYGYT
J: TRBJ1-2; length: 13; V: TRBV7-8; D: TRBD1; CDR3: ASSFLSQGAGGYT
J: TRBJ2-2; length: 13; V: TRBV4-3; D: TRBD2; CDR3: ASSPQREYTGELF
J: TRBJ2-7; length: 14; V: TRBV9; D: TRBD1; CDR3: ASSVRAGTGDGEQY
J: TRBJ2-5; length: 12; V: TRBV5-4; D: TRBD2; CDR3: ASSPPGGKETQY
J: TRBJ2-1; length: 12; V: TRBV5-1; D: TRBD2; CDR3: ASSRLAGDNEQF
J: TRBJ2-7; length: 15; V: TRBV7-9; D: TRBD1; CDR3: ASKRGEIRDRGYEQY
J: TRBJ2-1; length: 15; V: TRBV2; D: TRBD2; CDR3: ASKVNSGRATNNEQF
J: TRBJ2-2; length: 15; V: TRBV6-2/TRBV6-3; D: TRBD2; CDR3: ASSRGLAGGNTGELF
J: TRBJ2-1; length: 12; V: TRBV7-2; D: .; CDR3: ASSLVIGGSIQF
J: TRBJ2-7; length: 11; V: TRBV15; D: TRBD1; CDR3: ATSWGQFYEQY
J: TRBJ1-1; length: 12; V: TRBV7-8; D: .; CDR3: ASSLVGGRTEAF
J: TRBJ2-3; length: 13; V: TRBV7-2; D: .; CDR3: ASSQGGALPDTQY
J: TRBJ1-2; length: 10; V: TRBV29-1; D: .; CDR3: SVNNPGGGYT
J: TRBJ2-7; length: 13; V: TRBV9; D: TRBD1; CDR3: ASSVGGQGPYEQY
J: TRBJ2-7; length: 14; V: TRBV2; D: TRBD2; CDR3: ASRGVTSGSPYEQY
J: TRBJ2-7; length: 10; V: TRBV9; D: .; CDR3: ASSVDGGEQY
J: TRBJ2-7; length: 13; V: TRBV21-1; D: .; CDR3: ASRGRTGLPYEQY